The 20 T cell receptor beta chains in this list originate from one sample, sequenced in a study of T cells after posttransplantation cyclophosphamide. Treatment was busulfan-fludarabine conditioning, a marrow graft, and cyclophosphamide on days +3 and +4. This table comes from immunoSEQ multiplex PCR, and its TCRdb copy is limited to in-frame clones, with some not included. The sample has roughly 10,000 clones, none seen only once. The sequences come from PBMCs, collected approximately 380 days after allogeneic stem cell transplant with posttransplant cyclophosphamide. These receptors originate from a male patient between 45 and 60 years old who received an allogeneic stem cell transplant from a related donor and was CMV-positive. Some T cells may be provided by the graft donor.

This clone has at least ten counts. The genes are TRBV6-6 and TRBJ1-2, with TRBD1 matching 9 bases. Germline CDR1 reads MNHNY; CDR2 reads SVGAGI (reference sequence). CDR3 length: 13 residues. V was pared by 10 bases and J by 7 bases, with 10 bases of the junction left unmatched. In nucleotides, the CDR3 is TGTGCCATAGAGGACAGGGGATTGGGTGGCTACACCTTC. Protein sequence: CAIEDRGLGGYTF.

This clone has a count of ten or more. The DNA of the CDR3 is TGTGCCAGCAGCGTCAGCGGGGGATCCTACAATGAGCAGTTCTTC. Translating it yields CASSVSGGSYNEQFF. This chain links TRBV7-9 with TRBJ2-1, with TRBD2 identical over 8 bases. CDR1 and CDR2 (germline): SEHNR, FQNEAQ (reference sequence). V gave up 5 bases and J gave up 1 base; unmatched junction bases: 4. CDR3 length: 15 amino acids.

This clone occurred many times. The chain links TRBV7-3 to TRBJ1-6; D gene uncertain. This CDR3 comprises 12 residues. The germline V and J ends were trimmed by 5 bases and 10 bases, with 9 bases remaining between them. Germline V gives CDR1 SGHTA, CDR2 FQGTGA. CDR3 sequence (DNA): TGTGCCAGCAGCACCATGGCCTCACCCCTCCACTTT. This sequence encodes CASSTMASPLHF.

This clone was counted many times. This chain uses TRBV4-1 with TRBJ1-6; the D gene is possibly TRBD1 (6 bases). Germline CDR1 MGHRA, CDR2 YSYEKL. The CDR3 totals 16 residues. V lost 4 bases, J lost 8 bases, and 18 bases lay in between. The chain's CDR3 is CASSPVEKGEDSPLHF. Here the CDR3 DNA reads TGCGCCAGCAGCCCCGTGGAGAAGGGGGAAGATTCACCCCTCCACTTT.

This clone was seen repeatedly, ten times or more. The chain's CDR3 is CASSANRPVTYEQYF. The CDR3 DNA reads as TGCGCCAGCAGCGCGAACAGACCAGTAACCTACGAGCAGTACTTC. This rearrangement joins TRBV5-1 to TRBJ2-7; unclear D gene. V was clipped by 4 bases and J by 2 bases, with 16 bases between them. The CDR3 extends over 15 amino acids. The V gene's germline CDR1 is SGHRS and CDR2 YFSETQ.

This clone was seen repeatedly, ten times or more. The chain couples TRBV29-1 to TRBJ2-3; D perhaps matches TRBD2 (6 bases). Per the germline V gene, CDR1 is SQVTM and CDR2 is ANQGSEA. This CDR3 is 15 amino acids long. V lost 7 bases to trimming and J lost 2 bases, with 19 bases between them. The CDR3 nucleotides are TGCAGCGGGTCCCCCGGGGGTCCTGCCACAGATACGCAGTATTTT. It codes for CSGSPGGPATDTQYF.

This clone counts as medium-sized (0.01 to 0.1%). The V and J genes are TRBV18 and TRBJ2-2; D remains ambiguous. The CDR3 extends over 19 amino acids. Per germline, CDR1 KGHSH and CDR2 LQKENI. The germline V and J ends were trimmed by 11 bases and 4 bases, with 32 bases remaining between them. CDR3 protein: CAFTGMTRFQQRSTGELFF. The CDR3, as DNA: TGTGCCTTCACGGGTATGACGCGGTTCCAGCAACGGTCCACCGGGGAGCTGTTTTTT.

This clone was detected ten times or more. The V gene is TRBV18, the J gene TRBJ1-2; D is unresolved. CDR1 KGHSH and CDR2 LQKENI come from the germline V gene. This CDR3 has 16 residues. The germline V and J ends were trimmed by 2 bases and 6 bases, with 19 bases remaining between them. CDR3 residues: CASSPGGQSGYHGYTF. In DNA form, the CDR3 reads TGTGCCAGCTCACCAGGAGGGCAGTCAGGTTATCATGGCTACACCTTC.

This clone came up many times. The CDR3 reads CSVDSQGLAGYYEQYF. CDR3 nucleotide sequence: TGCAGCGTTGACTCCCAGGGACTAGCGGGATACTACGAGCAGTACTTC. The genes are TRBV29-1 and TRBJ2-7; 13 nucleotides align to TRBD2. Germline CDR1 SQVTM, CDR2 ANQGSEA. The ends lost 3 bases at V and 3 bases at J; junction bases unmatched: 8. The CDR3 has 16 residues.

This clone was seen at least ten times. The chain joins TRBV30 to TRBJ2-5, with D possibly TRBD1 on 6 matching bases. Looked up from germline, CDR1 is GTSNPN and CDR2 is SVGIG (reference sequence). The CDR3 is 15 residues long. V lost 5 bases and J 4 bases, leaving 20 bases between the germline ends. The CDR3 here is CAWGMGLGQTETQYF. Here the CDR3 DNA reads TGTGCCTGGGGGATGGGCCTAGGACAGACAGAGACCCAGTACTTC. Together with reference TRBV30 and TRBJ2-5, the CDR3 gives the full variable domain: SQTIHQWPATLVQPVGSPLSLECTVEGTSNPNLYWYRQAAGRGLQLLFYSVGIGQISSEVPQNLSASRPQDRQFILSSKKLLLSDSGFYLCAWGMGLGQTETQYFGPGTRLLVL.

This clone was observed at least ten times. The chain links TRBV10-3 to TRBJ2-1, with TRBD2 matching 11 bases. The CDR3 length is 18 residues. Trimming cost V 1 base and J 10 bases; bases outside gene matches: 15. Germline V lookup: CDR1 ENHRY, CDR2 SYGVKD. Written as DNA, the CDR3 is TGTGCCATCAGTGAGTTATATTCCGGGACTAGCGGCCTCGGGGAGCAGTTCTTC. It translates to CAISELYSGTSGLGEQFF.

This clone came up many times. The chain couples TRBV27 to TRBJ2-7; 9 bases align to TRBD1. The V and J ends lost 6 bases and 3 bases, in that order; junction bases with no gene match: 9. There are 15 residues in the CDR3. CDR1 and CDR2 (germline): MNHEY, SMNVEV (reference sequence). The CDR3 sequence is CASRPLGQGIYEQYF. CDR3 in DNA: TGTGCCAGCAGACCTTTGGGACAGGGAATCTACGAGCAGTACTTC.

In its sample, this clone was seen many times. The CDR3 is CASSLVWEGPDEQFF. The CDR3 DNA reads as TGTGCCAGCAGCTTAGTTTGGGAGGGCCCGGATGAGCAGTTCTTC. The chain uses TRBV11-3 and TRBJ2-1; 7 positions agree with TRBD2. V shed 1 base, J shed 8 bases, and the junction held 8 bases outside the gene matches. Germline V CDR1 and CDR2: SGHNT, YENEEA. This CDR3 is built from 15 residues.

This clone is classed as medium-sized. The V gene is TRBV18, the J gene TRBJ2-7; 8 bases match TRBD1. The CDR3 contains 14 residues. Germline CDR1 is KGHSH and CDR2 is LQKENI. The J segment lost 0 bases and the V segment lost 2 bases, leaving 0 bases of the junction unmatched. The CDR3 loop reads CASSPDRGSYEQYF. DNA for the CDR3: TGTGCCAGCTCACCAGACAGGGGCTCCTACGAGCAGTACTTC.

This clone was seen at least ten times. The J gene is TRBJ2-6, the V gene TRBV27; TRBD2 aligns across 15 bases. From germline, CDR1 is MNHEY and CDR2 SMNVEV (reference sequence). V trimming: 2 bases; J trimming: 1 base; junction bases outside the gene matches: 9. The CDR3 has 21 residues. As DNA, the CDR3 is TGTGCCAGCAGTTTAAGCTTAGGACTAGCGGGAGGGCCGTCTGGGGCCAACGTCCTGACTTTC. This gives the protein CASSLSLGLAGGPSGANVLTF.

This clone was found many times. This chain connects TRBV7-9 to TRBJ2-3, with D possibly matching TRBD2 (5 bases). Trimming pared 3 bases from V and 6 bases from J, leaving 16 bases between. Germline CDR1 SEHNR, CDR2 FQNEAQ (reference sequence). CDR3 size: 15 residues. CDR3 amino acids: CASSFRGSGLDTQYF. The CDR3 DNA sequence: TGTGCCAGCAGCTTTCGTGGGAGTGGGCTGGATACGCAGTATTTT.

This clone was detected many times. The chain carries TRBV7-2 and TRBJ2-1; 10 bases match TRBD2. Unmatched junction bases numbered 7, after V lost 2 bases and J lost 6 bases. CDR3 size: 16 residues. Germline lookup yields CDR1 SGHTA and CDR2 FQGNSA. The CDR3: CASSLKPSSGGNEQFF. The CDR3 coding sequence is TGTGCCAGCAGCTTAAAGCCGTCTAGCGGGGGCAATGAGCAGTTCTTC.

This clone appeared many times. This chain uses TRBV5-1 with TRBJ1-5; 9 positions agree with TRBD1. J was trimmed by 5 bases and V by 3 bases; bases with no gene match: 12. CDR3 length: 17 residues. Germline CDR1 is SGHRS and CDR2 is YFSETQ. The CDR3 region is CASSWGDRETPDQPQHF. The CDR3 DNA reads TGCGCCAGCAGCTGGGGGGACAGGGAAACCCCTGATCAGCCCCAGCATTTT.

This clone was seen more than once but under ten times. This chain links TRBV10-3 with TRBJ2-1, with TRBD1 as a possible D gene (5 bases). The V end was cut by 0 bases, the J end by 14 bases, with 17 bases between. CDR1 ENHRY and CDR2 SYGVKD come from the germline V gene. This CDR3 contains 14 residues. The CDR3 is CAISESADTVGEFF. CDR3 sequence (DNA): TGTGCCATCAGTGAGTCGGCGGACACAGTGGGTGAGTTCTTC.

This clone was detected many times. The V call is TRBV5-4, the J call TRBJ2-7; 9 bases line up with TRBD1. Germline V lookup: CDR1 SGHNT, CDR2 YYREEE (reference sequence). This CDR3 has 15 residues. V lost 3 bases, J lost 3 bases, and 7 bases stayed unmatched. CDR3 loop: CASSSAGTGNYEQYF. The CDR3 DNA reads TGTGCCAGCAGCTCAGCCGGGACAGGGAACTACGAGCAGTACTTC.